Below are 8 T cell receptor beta chains sequenced from a single sample in a study of T cell responses to AZD1222 COVID-19 vaccine. The protocol was immunoSEQ multiplex PCR, while the TCRdb copy is restricted to in-frame clones and leaves out a portion. The table records over 150,000 clones, 92% of them present only once. Sequenced here: peripheral blood, sampled on day 0 of MenACWY control vaccination. These receptors originate from an adult in good health.

This chain connects TRBV27 to TRBJ1-4, with 12 bases matching TRBD1. V lost 2 bases to trimming and J lost 7 bases; unmatched junction nucleotides: 8. Germline V lookup: CDR1 MNHEY, CDR2 SMNVEV (reference sequence). CDR3 length equals 17 residues. CDR3 DNA sequence: TGTGCCAGCAGTTTAGCGGCCGGGACAGGGGGCCGTGAAAAACTGTTTTTT. Its translation is CASSLAAGTGGREKLFF.

V gene TRBV28 combines with J gene TRBJ2-2; TRBD1 might be the D (5 bases). CDR3 length equals 12 residues. CDR1 and CDR2 from the germline V gene are MDHEN and SYDVKM. V gave up 2 bases and J gave up 15 bases, with 13 bases separating them. The CDR3 loop is CASSLQQGSMFF. The CDR3 DNA is TGTGCCAGCAGTTTACAGCAGGGCTCGATGTTTTTT.

This CDR3 reads CASSRTGGRSTDTQYF. The CDR3, as DNA: TGTGCCAGCAGCCGAACAGGGGGCCGTAGCACAGATACGCAGTATTTT. The rearrangement joins TRBV7-9 to TRBJ2-3; TRBD1 matches 9 bases. Germline loops: CDR1 SEHNR, CDR2 FQNEAQ (reference sequence). Trimming at V came to 5 bases and at J to 0 bases, leaving 6 bases not matched to a gene. The CDR3 runs 16 residues.

This chain uses TRBV19 with TRBJ2-1; the D gene could be TRBD1 or TRBD2 (5 bases each). Per germline, CDR1 LNHDA and CDR2 SQIVND (reference sequence). The V end was cut by 3 bases, the J end by 5 bases, with 8 bases between. The CDR3 consists of 13 residues. DNA of the CDR3: TGTGCCAGTAGTATCGGGACCAACAATGAGCAGTTCTTC. It codes for CASSIGTNNEQFF.

In DNA, the CDR3 is TGTGCCAGCAGCTTAGCTTCGGCCTCCCCAAGGGGAGCTTTCTTT. It encodes CASSLASASPRGAFF. The chain is built from TRBV7-2 and TRBJ1-1, with TRBD1 as a possible D gene (5 bases). The germline V gene has CDR1 SGHTA and CDR2 FQGNSA. The germline V and J ends were trimmed by 0 bases and 10 bases, with 18 bases remaining between them. This CDR3 is 15 amino acids long.

Details on this clone: The germline gene is not matched at one end of the junction; a read error may be the cause. The chain couples TRBV7-9 to TRBJ1-4; D remains unclear. The CDR3 covers 14 residues. Germline CDR1 is SEHNR and CDR2 is FQNEAQ (reference sequence). CDR3 sequence (DNA): TGTGCCAGCAGTTTAGCAGTGGCTAATGAAAAACTGTTTTTT. This encodes CASSLAVANEKLFF.

V usage is TRBV28 and J usage is TRBJ1-4, with 7 positions matching TRBD1. With V trimmed by 10 bases and J by 3 bases, 5 bases remained unmatched. Germline CDR1 MDHEN, CDR2 SYDVKM. This CDR3 is built from 13 residues. DNA of the CDR3: TGTGCCACCGACAGGGCGGCTAATGAAAAACTGTTTTTT. Translating it yields CATDRAANEKLFF.

The chain recombines TRBV20-1 with TRBJ2-3; D not resolved. The V end lost 2 bases, the J end lost 0 bases, and 0 bases lay between the germline ends. This CDR3 comprises 11 residues. Germline assignment: CDR1 DFQATT and CDR2 SNEGSKA (reference sequence). The CDR3 region is CSARSTDTQYF. The CDR3 DNA reads as TGCAGTGCTAGAAGCACAGATACGCAGTATTTT.